This T cell receptor (beta chain) is from a study of PD-1 blockade in classical Hodgkin lymphoma (dated by TCRdb to about 2020). Looking at the study overall: Nivolumab dosing was 3 mg/kg intravenously every 2 weeks, continuing until either disease progression or unacceptable toxicity. The study used CyTOF and TCR beta sequencing to define a peripheral blood immune signature of response to PD-1 blockade in classical Hodgkin lymphoma. Overall study results and their limits: Lower diversity was observed in patients in whom nivolumab was started less than 1 year after ASCT, and these patients were excluded from later analyses so that confounding by immune reconstitution would be avoided. A significant rise by C4D1 was seen in CD4+ but not CD8+ TCR diversity (p=0.0027 vs p=0.16), with the rise being most apparent in complete responders (p=0.02). Baseline diversity similar to that of newly diagnosed patients was observed in trial patients achieving complete response, whereas significantly lower diversity was observed in partial responders and progressors. Baseline TCR diversity was reported to be lower in newly diagnosed patients than in healthy donors, and even lower in relapsed/refractory patients. Only a single clinical trial cohort was studied, and what caused the repertoire differences, possibly disease activity or prior therapy, remained undefined.

Genomic DNA was isolated using the Qiagen DNeasy kit from unsorted PBMCs as well as from negatively selected CD4+ and CD8+ fractions. TCR beta CDR3 regions were subjected to amplification by immunoSEQ multiplex PCR with primers that anneal to V and J segments. Amplification bias was minimized using a synthetic immune receptor repertoire, and residual bias was removed computationally after sequencing. In the original analysis: Custom Python scripts were used to quantify repertoire diversity as the Shannon entropy index. The unsorted, CD4+ and CD8+ repertoires were each analyzed separately, with the exception of combined analyses, where CD4+ and CD8+ sequences were merged in silico. A clone counted as expanded when the clone's frequency after treatment rose at least 2-fold relative to C1D1, and clones undetected at baseline were given a pseudocount of 0.5. Clones with 0 or 1 copy at C1D1 were classified as singleton clones, and clones with 2 or more copies were classified as non-singleton clones. Clones expanded in unsorted samples were annotated as CD4+, CD8+ or unknown by matching protein sequences in sorted samples from the same patient. Wilcoxon tests on paired samples were used to test changes in diversity from C1D1 to C4D1. This immuneACCESS table, as held by TCRdb, lists in-frame sequences with V and J called but not all clones. Of the missing ones, under half trace to an unresolved V gene in checked studies; the others have no known cause. V, J and clone size were drawn from that table, and D and trimming were deduced from the DNA. Counted in this sample were 45,000 or so clones; around 72% of them appeared once. More than 9.5% of the sample goes to the ten largest clones.

With respect to this clone: The antigen this receptor binds is unknown. Base qualities are not recorded, but no much larger clone differs from it by a single base.

The CDR3 runs 14 amino acids, cysteine and phenylalanine included. Kept here is only the CDR3 DNA, which spans 42 bases and is read in frame from base 1. Trimming removed 6 bases from V and 3 bases from J, leaving 14 bases between the germline ends. In the germline V gene, CDR1 corresponds to SNHLY and CDR2 to FYNNEI. Taken with the paper, the label for time point translates to: cycle 1 day 1 (C1D1), immediately before nivolumab initiation. Every trial patient had relapsed following autologous stem cell transplantation, and prior brentuximab vedotin exposure was what differed among cohorts A, B and C. The trial cohort was composed of over 50 patients with relapsed/refractory classical Hodgkin lymphoma, for whom complete response, partial response or progressive disease was recorded as best overall response. Single-agent nivolumab was administered to trial patients in the multi-cohort phase II CheckMate 205 trial. Best overall response was determined by an independent review committee according to the 2007 International Working Group response criteria. Trial PBMCs were collected just before the start of nivolumab (C1D1) and during therapy at cycle 2 day 1 and cycle 4 day 1. Peripheral blood was collected in 8 mL Vacutainer Cell Preparation Tubes, from which PBMCs were isolated by centrifugation and then cryopreserved.

The rearrangement joined TRBV2 to TRBJ1-1; the D region possibly corresponds to TRBD1 (5 bases align). Source: peripheral blood mononuclear cells (PBMCs), taken at baseline. The TCR originated in a human donor with classical Hodgkin lymphoma. CDR3 reads: CASSATQGDTEAFF. The nucleotides read TGTGCCAGCAGCGCCACCCAGGGTGACACTGAAGCTTTCTTT.